A selection of T cell receptor beta chains follows, all from one sample in a study of blood T cell repertoires in COVID-19. TCRdb's table, derived via immunoSEQ multiplex PCR, lists solely in-frame clones and lacks some. The repertoire includes over 90,000 clones, around four fifths of them detected once, and roughly 10% sits in the top ten. The specimen sequenced was peripheral blood. The receptor set was obtained from a man in his sixties with active or convalescent COVID-19. Each CDR3 is given without its conserved first and last residue.

TRBJ2-1	TRBV3-1/TRBV3-2	ASSQGGVSYNEQF
TRBJ1-1	TRBV7-6	ASSSGEGTEAF
TRBJ2-5	TRBV7-2	ASSFRLAGGWETQY
TRBJ1-1	TRBV6-2/TRBV6-3	ASSYRGSEAF
TRBJ2-3	TRBV11-3	ASSHRDRSTDTQY
TRBJ1-1	TRBV7-2	ASSQDRATEAF
TRBJ2-1	TRBV19	ASSIQSSGRRDEQF
TRBJ1-2	TRBV7-2	ASSLTELDNYGYT
TRBJ2-7	TRBV27	AVGGGRIYEQY
TRBJ2-3	TRBV24-1	ATSRTGPDTQY
TRBJ1-2	TRBV4-1	ASSQGRGSDTYGYT
TRBJ1-1	TRBV5-1	ASSLRDSMNTEAF
TRBJ2-2	TRBV11-3	ASSPLSTGELF
TRBJ2-3	TRBV28	ASTLAGGATDTQY
TRBJ1-2	TRBV28	ASSLSAGGRYGYT